These T cell receptor beta chains were read from a single sample in a study of blood T cell repertoires in COVID-19. Only in-frame clones appear in the TCRdb table, and some are missing; sequencing was by immunoSEQ multiplex PCR. The sample includes around 150,000 clones, approximately 80% of them seen just once. Sequencing was carried out using peripheral blood. Receptors originate from a man aged 55-75 years with acute or convalescent COVID-19. Each CDR3 is given without its conserved first and last residue. Not every row has a clone size; where given, it reads once, few, many or a size class.

cdr3_aa v_call clone_size j_call
ASSSLAGQETQY TRBV5-1 . TRBJ2-5
ASSLHGQPTNEKLF TRBV7-2 . TRBJ1-4
ASSLGDRVSYNEQF TRBV11-3 . TRBJ2-1
ASSFPAEYEQY TRBV6-2/TRBV6-3 once TRBJ2-7
ASSPGGPDTQY TRBV27 . TRBJ2-3
ASSTTATYGYT TRBV12-3/TRBV12-4 . TRBJ1-2
ASSLEREPRGNTIY TRBV11-2 . TRBJ1-3
ASSPGGRLDTQY TRBV7-3 . TRBJ2-3
ASRVSGSHPGTQY TRBV3-1/TRBV3-2 . TRBJ2-3
SASGQRGGRWQETQY TRBV20-1 . TRBJ2-5
ASSPDRVETQY TRBV6-2/TRBV6-3 once TRBJ2-5
ASSLGAQLGNIQY TRBV5-8 once TRBJ2-4
ASSPGHNTGELF TRBV28 . TRBJ2-2
ASSGGGWKGSYEQY TRBV6-1 . TRBJ2-7
ARSWEQGDSNQPQH TRBV7-5 . TRBJ1-5
ASGPEPVREQY TRBV12-5 . TRBJ2-7
ASSLAGVGDEKLF TRBV5-6 . TRBJ1-4
ASSGRDTWPRNQPQH TRBV6-2/TRBV6-3 few TRBJ1-5
ASSLVASGVADTQY TRBV11-1 . TRBJ2-3
ASSPRAGASYEQY TRBV4-2 . TRBJ2-7
ASSQDRGNGEQY TRBV4-1 many TRBJ2-7
ASRSGGLSYEQY TRBV5-5 . TRBJ2-7
ASSQPTSGGMGEQF TRBV4-2 few TRBJ2-1
ASNGGGLQETQY TRBV9 . TRBJ2-5
ASSGGQDTEAF TRBV5-4 . TRBJ1-1
ASSLVSGTSGGAQETQY TRBV5-1 . TRBJ2-5
ASSVSLGQGNYGYT TRBV9 few TRBJ1-2
ASSPWDGGYQPQH TRBV7-2 . TRBJ1-5
ASSFSGTGFSSGNTIY TRBV3-1/TRBV3-2 once TRBJ1-3
ASRAGQMNYGYT TRBV6-5 . TRBJ1-2
ASSPGGNYGYT TRBV11-2 once TRBJ1-2
ASKDPIWGAGEQY TRBV19 . TRBJ2-7
ASSYMGGSGELF TRBV6-5 . TRBJ2-2
ASSDFSLRDRNEQF TRBV6-4 once TRBJ2-1
SGDTYNEQF TRBV29-1 . TRBJ2-1
ATSRDGAGGKTQY TRBV15 . TRBJ2-5
ASGLEFAGTEAF TRBV12-5 . TRBJ1-1
ASSQDDTGGNTGELF TRBV4-2 . TRBJ2-2
ASSLGRGEQF TRBV5-5 . TRBJ2-1
ASSLSGDSRETQY TRBV5-1 . TRBJ2-5
ASRGQGPGELF TRBV10-1 few TRBJ2-2
ASSIKAGWNEQF TRBV19 few TRBJ2-1
ASSPIWGGNSPLH TRBV7-2 few TRBJ1-6
ASSVASGGYNEQF TRBV9 . TRBJ2-1
ASSVEPTENNSPLH TRBV9 once TRBJ1-6
ASSDDRFAYEQY TRBV2 . TRBJ2-7
ASSLSPSGIYGYT TRBV27 . TRBJ1-2
ASSQDSDRVETQY TRBV4-3 . TRBJ2-5
ASRLGQANTGELF TRBV6-5 . TRBJ2-2
ASSPRQGARTEAF TRBV7-2 . TRBJ1-1
ASSRREGGYT TRBV18 few TRBJ1-2
ASSHLRSYEQY TRBV4-3 . TRBJ2-7
ASSLGGAYQPQH TRBV11-1 . TRBJ1-5